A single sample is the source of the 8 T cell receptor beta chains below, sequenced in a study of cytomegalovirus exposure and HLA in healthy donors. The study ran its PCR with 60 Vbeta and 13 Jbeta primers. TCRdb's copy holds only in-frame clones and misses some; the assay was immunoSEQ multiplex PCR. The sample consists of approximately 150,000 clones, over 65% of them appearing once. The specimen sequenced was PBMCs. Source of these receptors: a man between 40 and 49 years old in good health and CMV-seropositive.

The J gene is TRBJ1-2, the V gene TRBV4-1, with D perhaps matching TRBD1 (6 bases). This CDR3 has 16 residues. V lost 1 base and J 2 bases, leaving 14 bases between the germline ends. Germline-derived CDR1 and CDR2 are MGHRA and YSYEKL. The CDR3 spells CASSQGGRQENYGYTF. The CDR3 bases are TGCGCCAGCAGCCAAGGGGGCCGACAGGAGAACTATGGCTACACCTTC.

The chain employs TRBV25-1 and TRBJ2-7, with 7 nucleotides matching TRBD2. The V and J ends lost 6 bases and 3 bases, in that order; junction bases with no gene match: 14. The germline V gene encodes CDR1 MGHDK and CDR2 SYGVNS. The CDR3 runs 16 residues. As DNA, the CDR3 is TGTGCCAGCAGCCCCCTGGGGGGGGAGGGCTTCTACGAGCAGTACTTC. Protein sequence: CASSPLGGEGFYEQYF.

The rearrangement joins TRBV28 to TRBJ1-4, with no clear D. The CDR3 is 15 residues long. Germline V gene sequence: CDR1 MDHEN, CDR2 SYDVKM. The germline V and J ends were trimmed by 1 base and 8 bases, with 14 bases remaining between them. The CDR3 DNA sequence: TGTGCCAGCAGTTTATATTCGGGGAGGGCGGAAAAACTGTTTTTT. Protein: CASSLYSGRAEKLFF.

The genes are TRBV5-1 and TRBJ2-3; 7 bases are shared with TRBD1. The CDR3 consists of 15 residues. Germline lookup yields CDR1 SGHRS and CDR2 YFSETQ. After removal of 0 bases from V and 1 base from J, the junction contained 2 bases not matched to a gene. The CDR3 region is CASSLADRGTDTQYF. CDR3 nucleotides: TGCGCCAGCAGCTTGGCCGACAGGGGCACAGATACGCAGTATTTT.

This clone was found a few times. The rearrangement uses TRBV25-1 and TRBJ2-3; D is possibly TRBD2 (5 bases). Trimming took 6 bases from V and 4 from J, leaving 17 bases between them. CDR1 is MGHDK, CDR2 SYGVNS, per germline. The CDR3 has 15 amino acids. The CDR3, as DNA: TGTGCCAGCAGAGGACTCTCCTCGCGGGCAGATACGCAGTATTTT. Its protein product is CASRGLSSRADTQYF.

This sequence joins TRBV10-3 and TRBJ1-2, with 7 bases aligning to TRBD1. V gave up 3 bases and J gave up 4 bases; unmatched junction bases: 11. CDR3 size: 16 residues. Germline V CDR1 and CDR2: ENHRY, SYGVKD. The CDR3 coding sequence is TGTGCCATCAGTGAAGGGGACAGAGGACTCTTCTATGGCTACACCTTC. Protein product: CAISEGDRGLFYGYTF.

The CDR3, as DNA: TGTGCCAGCAGCTCGGGACTAGCTACCGTGTACGAGCAGTACTTC. This sequence encodes CASSSGLATVYEQYF. This chain uses TRBV11-2 with TRBJ2-7; TRBD2 matches 9 bases. The trim removed 4 bases at V and 4 bases at J, leaving 8 bases unmatched. Germline-derived CDR1 and CDR2 are SGHAT and FQNNGV. This CDR3 spans 15 amino acids.

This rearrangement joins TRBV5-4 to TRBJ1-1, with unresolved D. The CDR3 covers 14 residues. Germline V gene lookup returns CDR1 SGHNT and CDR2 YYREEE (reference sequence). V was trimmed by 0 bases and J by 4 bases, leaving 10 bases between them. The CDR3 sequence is CASSLDMVPTEAFF. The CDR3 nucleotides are TGTGCCAGCAGCTTGGACATGGTCCCCACTGAAGCTTTCTTT.